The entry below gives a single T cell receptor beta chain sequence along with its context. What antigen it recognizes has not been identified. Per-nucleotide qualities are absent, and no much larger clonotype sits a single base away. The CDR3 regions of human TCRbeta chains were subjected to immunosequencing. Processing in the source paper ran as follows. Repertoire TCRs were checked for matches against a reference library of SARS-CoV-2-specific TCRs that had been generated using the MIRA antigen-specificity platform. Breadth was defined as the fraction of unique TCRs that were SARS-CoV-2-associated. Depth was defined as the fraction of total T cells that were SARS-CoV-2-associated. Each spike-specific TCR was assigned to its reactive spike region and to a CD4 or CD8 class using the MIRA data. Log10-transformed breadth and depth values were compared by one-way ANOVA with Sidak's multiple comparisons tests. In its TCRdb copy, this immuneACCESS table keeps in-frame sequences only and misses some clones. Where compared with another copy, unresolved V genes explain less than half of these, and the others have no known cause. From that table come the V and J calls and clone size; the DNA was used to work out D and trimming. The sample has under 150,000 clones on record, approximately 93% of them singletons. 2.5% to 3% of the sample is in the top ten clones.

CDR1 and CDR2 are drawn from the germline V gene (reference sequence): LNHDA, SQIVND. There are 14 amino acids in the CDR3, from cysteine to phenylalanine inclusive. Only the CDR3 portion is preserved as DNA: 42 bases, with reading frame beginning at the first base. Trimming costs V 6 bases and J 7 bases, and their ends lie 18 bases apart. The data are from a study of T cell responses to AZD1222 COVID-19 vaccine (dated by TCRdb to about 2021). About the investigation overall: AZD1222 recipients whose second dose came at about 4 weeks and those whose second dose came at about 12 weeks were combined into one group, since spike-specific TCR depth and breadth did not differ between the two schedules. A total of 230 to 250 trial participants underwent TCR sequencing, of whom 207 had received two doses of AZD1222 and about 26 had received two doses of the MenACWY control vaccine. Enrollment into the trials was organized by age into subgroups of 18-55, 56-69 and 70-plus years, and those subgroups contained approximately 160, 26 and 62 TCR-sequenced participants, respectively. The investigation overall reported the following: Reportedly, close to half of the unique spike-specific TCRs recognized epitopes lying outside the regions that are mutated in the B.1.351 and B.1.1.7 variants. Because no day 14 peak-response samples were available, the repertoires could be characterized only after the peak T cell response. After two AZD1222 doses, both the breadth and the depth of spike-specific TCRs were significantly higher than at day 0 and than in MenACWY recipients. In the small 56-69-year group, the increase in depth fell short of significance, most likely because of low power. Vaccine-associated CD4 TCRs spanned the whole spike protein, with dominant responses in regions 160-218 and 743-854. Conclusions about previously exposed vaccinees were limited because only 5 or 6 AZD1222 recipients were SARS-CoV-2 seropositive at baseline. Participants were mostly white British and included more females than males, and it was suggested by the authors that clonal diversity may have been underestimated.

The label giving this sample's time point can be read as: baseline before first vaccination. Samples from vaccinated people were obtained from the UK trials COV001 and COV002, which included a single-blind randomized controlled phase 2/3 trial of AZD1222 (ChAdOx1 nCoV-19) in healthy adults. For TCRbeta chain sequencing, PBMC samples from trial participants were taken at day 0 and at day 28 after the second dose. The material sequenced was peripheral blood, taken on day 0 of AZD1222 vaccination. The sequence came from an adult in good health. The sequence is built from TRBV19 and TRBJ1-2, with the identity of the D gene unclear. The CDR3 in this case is CASSPSPDRSGYTF. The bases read TGTGCCAGTAGCCCCAGTCCGGATCGGTCTGGCTACACCTTC. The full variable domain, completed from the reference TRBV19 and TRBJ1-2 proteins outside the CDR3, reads DGGITQSPKYLFRKEGQNVTLSCEQNLNHDAMYWYRQDPGQGLRLIYYSQIVNDFQKGDIAEGYSVSREKKESFPLTVTSAQKNPTAFYLCASSPSPDRSGYTFGSGTRLTVV.